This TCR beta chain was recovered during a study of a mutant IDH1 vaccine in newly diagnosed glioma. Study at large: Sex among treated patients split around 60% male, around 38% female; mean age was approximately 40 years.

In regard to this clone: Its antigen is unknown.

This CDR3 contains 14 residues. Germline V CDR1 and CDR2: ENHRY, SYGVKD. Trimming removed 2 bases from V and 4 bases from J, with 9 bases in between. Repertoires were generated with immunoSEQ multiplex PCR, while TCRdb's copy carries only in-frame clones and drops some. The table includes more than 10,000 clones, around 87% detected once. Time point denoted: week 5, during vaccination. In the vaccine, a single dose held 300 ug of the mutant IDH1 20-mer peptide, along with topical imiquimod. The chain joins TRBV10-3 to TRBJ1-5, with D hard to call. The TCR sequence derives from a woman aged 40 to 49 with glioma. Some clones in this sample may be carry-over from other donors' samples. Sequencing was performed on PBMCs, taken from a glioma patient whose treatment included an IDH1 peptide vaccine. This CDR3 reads CAISERTENQPQHF. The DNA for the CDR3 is TGTGCCATCAGTGAGCGGACGGAGAATCAGCCCCAGCATTTT.